The 7 T cell receptor beta chains listed next were all sequenced from one sample in a study of blood T cell repertoires in COVID-19. Using immunoSEQ multiplex PCR, the repertoire was profiled, and TCRdb retains in-frame clones only, with some absent. The sample holds about 120,000 clones; around 80% are singletons and the top ten take just under 7.5%. The sample consisted of peripheral blood. All receptors derive from a man between 65 and 79 years old with active or convalescent COVID-19.

The sample holds a few counts of this clone. The chain couples TRBV4-1 to TRBJ2-1; possible D gene TRBD2, 6 bases. The CDR3 extends over 15 amino acids. V dropped 3 bases and J dropped 1 base, with 10 bases sitting between them. Germline values: CDR1 MGHRA, CDR2 YSYEKL. CDR3 DNA sequence: TGCGCCAGCAGCCAGCGGGGACTTTCCTACAATGAGCAGTTCTTC. Protein: CASSQRGLSYNEQFF.

This clone was counted a single time. The V and J genes are TRBV19 and TRBJ2-1, with a possible D match to TRBD2 (5 bases). Trimming removed 5 bases at V and 2 bases at J, with 13 bases between. Germline assignment: CDR1 LNHDA and CDR2 SQIVND (reference sequence). The CDR3 is 15 amino acids. In nucleotides, the CDR3 is TGTGCCAGTAGTTTTCCCAGCGGAACCTACAATGAGCAGTTCTTC. This gives the protein CASSFPSGTYNEQFF.

J is TRBJ1-1 and V is TRBV28; D gene uncertain. Germline V gene lookup returns CDR1 MDHEN and CDR2 SYDVKM. V lost 6 bases to trimming and J lost 2 bases, with 13 bases between them. CDR3 length: 14 amino acids. The CDR3 DNA follows: TGTGCCAGCAGAGTACCGGGAAGTAACACTGAAGCTTTCTTT. Its protein product is CASRVPGSNTEAFF.

The chain combines TRBV7-8 with TRBJ2-1; 8 nucleotides agree with TRBD2. The V gene's germline CDR1 is SGHVS and CDR2 FQNEAQ. CDR3 length: 17 residues. J gave up 1 base and V 3 bases, and 8 bases lay outside the gene matches. In DNA, the CDR3 is TGTGCCAGCAGCTTTACAGGACTAGCTGGGTCCTACAATGAGCAGTTCTTC. Encoded protein: CASSFTGLAGSYNEQFF. Full variable domain (outside the CDR3, taken from reference TRBV7-8 and TRBJ2-1): GAGVSQSPRYKVAKRGQDVALRCDPISGHVSLFWYQQALGQGPEFLTYFQNEAQLDKSGLPSDRFFAERPEGSVSTLKIQRTQQEDSAVYLCASSFTGLAGSYNEQFFGPGTRLTVL.

The V gene is TRBV5-1, the J gene TRBJ1-1; D call uncertain. V was clipped by 3 bases and J by 6 bases, with 9 bases between them. The length of the CDR3 is 12 residues. Looked up from germline, CDR1 is SGHRS and CDR2 is YFSETQ. Here the CDR3 reads CASSSPGPEAFF. Written as DNA, the CDR3 is TGCGCCAGCAGCTCCCCAGGCCCTGAAGCTTTCTTT.

This chain links TRBV9 with TRBJ2-4; 8 nucleotides line up with TRBD2. This CDR3 is built from 17 residues. In germline, CDR1 is SGDLS, CDR2 YYNGEE. With 0 bases clipped from V and 1 base from J, the junction kept 6 bases outside the gene matches. The CDR3 here is CASSVVVSGTAKNIQYF. CDR3 in DNA: TGTGCCAGCAGCGTAGTCGTTAGCGGGACTGCCAAAAACATTCAGTACTTC.

The V gene is TRBV2, the J gene TRBJ2-3; 7 bases are a match to TRBD2. The CDR3 is made up of 16 amino acids. Per germline, CDR1 SNHLY and CDR2 FYNNEI. V was clipped by 4 bases and J by 3 bases; unmatched bases: 10. CDR3 DNA: TGTGCCAGCAGTGGAGGTGGTCGGGGGGATACAGATACGCAGTATTTT. This sequence encodes CASSGGGRGDTDTQYF.